The T cell receptor beta chain under discussion was sequenced for a study of regulatory T cells in long-lasting Graves disease (dated by TCRdb to the early 2020s). At the level of the whole study: Patients with newly diagnosed Graves' disease had been on antithyroid drugs for under 3 months. Patients with persistent Graves' disease were compared with patients with newly diagnosed Graves' disease using TCR sequencing and RNA sequencing of peripheral blood. The study was conducted in China and was registered as a clinical trial. A total of around 35 samples were covered by TCR sequencing, comprising roughly 13 persistent and around 20 newly diagnosed Graves' disease patients. Points the paper makes about the study in general: Persistent Graves' disease patients showed lower TCR Shannon entropy and fewer highly expanded clones than newly diagnosed patients, suggesting clonal expansion. As a limitation, the authors acknowledged that the small sample size may reduce accuracy. Only the TCR beta chain was sequenced and analyzed. Patients with persistent disease shared more public clonotypes (about 3,000) than newly diagnosed patients did (more than 900). Peripheral blood alone was examined, since thyroid tissue, which constituted the primary lesion, could not be accessed. Preferential use of TRBV28, TRBJ1-2 and TRBJ2-5 was observed in persistent disease, whereas TRBV20-1 and TRBJ2-1 were favored in newly diagnosed disease.

Sample time point, as interpreted from the label and publication: newly diagnosed GD, antithyroid drugs for less than 3 months. For both TCR sequencing and RNA sequencing, RNA was extracted from PBMCs in TRIzol. Graves' disease was diagnosed according to American Thyroid Association guidelines. Patients for the study were recruited at an endocrinology department in Xi'an, China. Each patient gave about 10 milliliters of peripheral blood, collected in an EDTA anticoagulant tube. PBMCs were isolated by Ficoll Paque Plus density gradient separation without further T cell sorting. RNA quality was checked with an Agilent 2100 Bioanalyzer and agarose gel, and concentration with a NanoDrop 2000. This clonotype was observed a handful of times. What antigen it recognizes has not been identified. It has no much larger one-base neighbor in the sample; base qualities were not kept. The CDR3 runs 16 residues from the cysteine to the phenylalanine. The only DNA kept is the CDR3, 48 bases in frame from the first base. V is cut by 3 bases and J by 7 bases, and the space between the germline ends is 19 bases. CDR1 and CDR2, looked up from the germline V gene, are MGHRA and YSYEKL.

Libraries were constructed by multiplex PCR. Sequencing was carried out with an Illumina HiSeq 4000. CDR3 regions were amplified by Arm-PCR with iRepertoire HTBI primers to construct TCR beta libraries. Before sequencing, the PCR products underwent gel purification. The paper's processing steps were these. Across samples, approximately 68 TRBV and roughly 15 TRBJ segments were identified and used for gene usage analysis of CDR3 amino acid clonotypes. COPE and FqMerger were used to merge the filtered high-quality paired reads into contigs. Contigs were aligned with BLAST to IMGT TRBV, TRBD and TRBJ reference genes, and CDR3 was defined per IMGT. Any clonotype with a frequency above 0.1% was classified as a highly expanded clone. Shannon entropy was used to measure repertoire diversity, and the Gini coefficient was used to measure V-J evenness. Public clonotypes were defined as clonotypes shared by more than one individual. TCRdb's own reprocessing of the public reads used fastp at Q25 and MiXCR and kept productive beta chains. All rows with the same CDR3 protein become a single entry with the most common DNA and genes. TCRdb's processing, not the authors' own work, is the source of the V and J calls. The table for this sample lists 400,000 to 500,000 distinct CDR3 sequences; 14% of them were counted only once. The ten largest clones capture roughly a sixth of the sample.

The sample was also reused in another study, on T cells in Graves' hyperthyroidism and ophthalmopathy. In that second paper, the authors write: Stable Graves' hyperthyroidism was defined as the absence of progression to ophthalmopathy over 18 months of follow-up. Hyperthyroidism patients were newly diagnosed, with disease duration under 2 months, and aged 18 to 65 years. The study excluded patients with uncontrolled infections, other autoimmune diseases, pregnancy or lactation. Diagnoses were established on the basis of clinical symptoms, serum thyroxine and TRAb, thyroid ultrasound, and orbital computed tomography. For the first round of RT-PCR on the TCR CDR3, the HTBI primer set was used together with the Qiagen OneStep RT-PCR kit. Most expanded thyroid clonotypes (frequency above 0.001) were also detected in blood, a finding suggesting that blood repertoires may reflect thyroid immune responses. Ophthalmopathy was separated from stable hyperthyroidism by a 13 V-J signature model, with around 90% sensitivity and just over 81% specificity obtained in cross-validation and 80%/75% obtained in testing. In validation, the model predicted progression to ophthalmopathy with 55% to 71% sensitivity and less than 75% specificity, a median of about six months before onset. To identify distinguishing TCR V-J signatures, a discovery cohort of 90 to 100 patients was used, comprising approximately 40 with Graves' ophthalmopathy and around 60 with stable Graves' hyperthyroidism. An independent validation cohort of under 20 hyperthyroidism patients and 17 patients who later progressed to ophthalmopathy tested prospective prediction of ophthalmopathy. The 75 to 100 discovery patients were divided at random into training and test sets in a 7:3 ratio. In addition, the study compared T-cell repertoires in thyroid tissue and in blood from roughly six Graves' hyperthyroidism patients. After sampling, hyperthyroidism patients received methimazole starting at 30 mg daily, and ophthalmopathy patients received high-dose intravenous methylprednisolone. A second multiplex PCR round built the libraries, followed by size selection and purification. The libraries were sequenced on an Illumina HiSeq2000 using paired-end 100 bp reads. SOAPnuke was used to process the raw data, removing reads that contained adapters or uncalled bases, had a mean Phred below 15, or lacked an exact match to the constant primer or identifier. High-quality paired reads were merged with COPE v1.2.5, and unique nucleotide sequences were defined as clonotypes. MiTCR v1.1 was used to align the clonotypes against IMGT TRBV, TRBD and TRBJ reference segments. Only V-J combinations with frequency above 0.0001, covering about 99% of repertoires, were analysed. The TCS score was defined as F50 (clonal expansion) divided by E x V (chaos), with BLOSUM62-based TCRdist calculated between CDR3 peptides within each V-J. Welch's t-statistics and random forest reduced roughly 540 V-J features to roughly 13, which were used in a naive Bayes classifier (R e1071). No statistical method was used to fix the sample size in advance, and group allocation was not hidden from the investigators. TCR Vbeta CDR3 sequencing of some 140 peripheral blood samples (approximately 44 ophthalmopathy, 75 to 80 hyperthyroidism and roughly 17 progressor patients) is reported in the paper.

Sequenced here: peripheral blood mononuclear cells (PBMCs), sampled at new diagnosis, from a patient treated with antithyroid drugs. The sequence was collected from a woman in her forties or fifties with Graves disease. Donor details come from another sample of the same person, matched by shared clones. This chain is built from TRBV4-1 and TRBJ1-5; tentative D gene TRBD1, with 5 bases matching. CDR3 reads: CASSHSGGQRGQPQHF. The nucleotide sequence reads TGCGCCAGCAGCCACTCGGGTGGGCAGCGGGGGCAGCCCCAGCATTTT.